Shown below are 7 T cell receptor beta chains from a single sample sequenced in a study of human T cells and chemical hapten exposure (dated by TCRdb to the early 2020s). What this sample's time point label stands for: pre-sensitization, week 0. Sample treatment or condition, as interpreted from the label and publication: therapeutic diphenylcyclopropenone sensitization with weekly scalp DPC. Library preparation used RACE. This sample was sequenced with a NextSeq 500. TCRdb reworked the public reads: Q25 trimming with fastp, MiXCR clone assembly, productive beta chains retained. Each record represents a unique CDR3 protein, reported with the most common genes and DNA among its rows. For this sample there are about 350,000 distinct CDR3 sequences; approximately 5% appear just once. About 8.7% of the sample lies in the top ten. The sequenced sample was whole blood, obtained in connection with sensitization to the hapten diphenylcyclopropenone (DPC). Receptors were obtained from a woman between 18 and 30 years old with alopecia areata. Some clones in this sample may be carry-over from other donors' samples.

This clonotype was picked up many times. The chain joins TRBV3-1 to TRBJ2-3; D unclear. V lost 4 bases and J lost 9, with 11 bases in between. CDR3 size: 12 residues. Germline CDR1 LGHDT, CDR2 YNNKEL (reference sequence). CDR3 nucleotide sequence: TGTGCCAGCAGCCCAGGATTGGGCACGCAGTATTTT. It codes for CASSPGLGTQYF.

In its sample, this clonotype was seen many times. The chain joins TRBV5-1 to TRBJ2-3, with D perhaps matching TRBD2 (6 bases). In germline, CDR1 is SGHRS, CDR2 YFSETQ. This CDR3 has 16 amino acids. The V end lost 0 bases, the J end lost 2 bases, and 13 bases lay between the germline ends. CDR3 in amino acids: CASSLDGGLITDTQYF. The CDR3 bases are TGCGCCAGCAGCTTGGATGGAGGGTTAATCACAGATACGCAGTATTTT.

The gene calls are TRBV7-8 and TRBJ1-2, with 11 bases aligning to TRBD1. Germline V CDR1 and CDR2: SGHVS, FQNEAQ. The CDR3 has 15 amino acids. After removal of 2 bases from V and 4 bases from J, the junction contained 3 bases not matched to a gene. CDR3 nucleotide sequence: TGTGCCAGCAGCTTATTTGGGACAGGGGGCTATGGCTACACCTTC. Translated, it gives CASSLFGTGGYGYTF.

At least ten counts were recorded for this clonotype. The CDR3 region is CASSRQGAEGNTIYF. CDR3 DNA: TGTGCCAGCAGTAGACAGGGGGCAGAAGGAAACACCATATATTTT. The genes are TRBV6-5 and TRBJ1-3; 10 bases fit TRBD1. Germline V gene lookup returns CDR1 MNHEY and CDR2 SVGAGI. V shed 5 bases and J 4 bases; nucleotides not matched to a gene: 5. The CDR3 has 15 residues.

In its sample, this clonotype was seen many times. The rearrangement joins TRBV24-1 to TRBJ2-2; maybe TRBD2 (5 bases). Trimming cost V 5 bases and J 6 bases, with 15 bases left between them. Germline CDR1 and CDR2: KGHDR and SFDVKD. The CDR3 spans 15 residues. The CDR3 spells CATSGPLGEPGELFF. CDR3 sequence (DNA): TGTGCCACCAGTGGACCCCTGGGAGAGCCCGGGGAGCTGTTTTTT.

This clonotype has a handful of counts. The V and J genes are TRBV29-1 and TRBJ1-2; D gene uncertain. Trimming shortened V by 3 bases and J by 4 bases, and 15 bases separated the two germline ends. This CDR3 comprises 14 residues. Per the germline V gene, CDR1 is SQVTM and CDR2 is ANQGSEA. The CDR3 coding sequence is TGCAGCGTTGATCGAGAATGGGAATTCTATGGCTACACCTTC. Translating it yields CSVDREWEFYGYTF.

The chain joins TRBV28 to TRBJ2-7; 8 bases are a match to TRBD1. This CDR3 is built from 15 residues. Germline V lookup: CDR1 MDHEN, CDR2 SYDVKM. Losses at the gene ends were 6 bases for V and 2 bases for J; bases not matched to a gene: 9. DNA of the CDR3: TGTGCCAGCAGCGGCAGGGGGCGCAACCCCTACGAGCAGTACTTC. Translating gives CASSGRGRNPYEQYF.